This is a list of T cell receptor beta chains from one sample in a study of pediatric ulcerative colitis. Data came from immunoSEQ multiplex PCR; TCRdb stores just in-frame clones and leaves some out. The sample holds 23,000 or so clones, approximately 74% seen once. The specimen sequenced was gut tissue. These receptors were taken from a boy between 5 and 17 years old with severe ulcerative colitis. CDR3s include the opening cysteine and the closing phenylalanine or tryptophan. A D gene is named only where the DNA matches it firmly. Some rows have no size entry. The others give once, few or many, or a class for an expanded clone.

>TRBV4-3|once|.|TRBJ1-1
CASSPRRSTNTEAFF
TGCGCCAGCAGCCCGAGACGGAGTACGAACACTGAAGCTTTCTTT
>TRBV29-1|.|TRBD1|TRBJ2-7
CSVGSGTASYEQYF
TGCAGCGTCGGGTCCGGGACAGCGTCCTACGAGCAGTACTTC
>TRBV21-1|.|.|TRBJ2-7
CASNPDEKTYEQYF
TGTGCCAGCAACCCGGACGAAAAGACCTACGAGCAGTACTTC
>TRBV7-9|.|.|TRBJ1-4
CASSEQGNEKLFF
TGTGCCAGCAGCGAACAGGGAAATGAAAAACTGTTTTTT
>TRBV19|.|.|TRBJ2-3
CATAASLTDTQYF
TGTGCCACCGCCGCTTCATTAACAGATACGCAGTATTTT
>TRBV6-5|.|.|TRBJ1-3
CASSRGPGSGNTIYF
TGTGCCAGCAGTCGGGGGCCGGGATCTGGAAACACCATATATTTT
>TRBV5-1|.|.|TRBJ1-2
CASSLAGGKNYGYTF
TGCGCCAGCAGCTTGGCAGGAGGGAAGAATTATGGCTACACCTTC
>TRBV9|.|.|TRBJ1-4
CASSARGANEKLFF
TGTGCCAGCAGCGCCAGGGGAGCTAATGAAAAACTGTTTTTT
>TRBV5-1|.|TRBD1|TRBJ1-2
CASSLGDREDRYTF
TGCGCCAGCAGCTTGGGGGACAGAGAAGATCGCTACACCTTC
>TRBV7-2|once|.|TRBJ2-3
CASSLRGGPTDTQYF
TGTGCCAGCAGCTTACGGGGTGGACCCACAGATACGCAGTATTTT
>TRBV29-1|.|.|TRBJ2-7
CSTADAYEQYF
TGCAGCACTGCGGATGCCTACGAGCAGTACTTC
>TRBV19|.|TRBD1|TRBJ1-5
CASSVTGTGDLEPQHF
TGTGCCAGTAGTGTTACCGGGACAGGGGATTTGGAGCCCCAGCATTTT
>TRBV2|few|.|TRBJ1-2
CASSDQGYGYTF
TGTGCCAGCAGTGACCAGGGCTATGGCTACACCTTC
>TRBV7-9|.|.|TRBJ1-5
CASSPEGTTLSQPQHF
TGTGCCAGCAGCCCCGAGGGGACTACGCTAAGCCAGCCCCAGCATTTT
>TRBV2|few|.|TRBJ2-7
CASSRGKAYEQYF
TGTGCCAGCTCGAGGGGCAAGGCCTACGAGCAGTACTTC
>TRBV11-2|.|.|TRBJ2-7
CASSLDFQDNYEQYF
TGTGCCAGCAGCTTAGATTTTCAGGACAACTACGAGCAGTACTTC
>TRBV29-1|.|.|TRBJ2-7
CSVASGVGTYEQYF
TGCAGCGTTGCGTCTGGGGTTGGAACCTACGAGCAGTACTTC
>TRBV11-2|.|TRBD1|TRBJ1-2
CASSPQGGGGYTF
TGTGCCAGCAGCCCCCAGGGGGGCGGTGGCTACACCTTC
>TRBV7-8|.|TRBD1|TRBJ2-6
CASGRDRGPGANVLTF
TGTGCCAGCGGCCGGGACAGGGGACCCGGGGCCAACGTCCTGACTTTC
>TRBV4-3|.|TRBD1|TRBJ1-3
CASSQGQGAGNTIYF
TGCGCCAGCAGCCAAGGACAGGGGGCTGGAAACACCATATATTTT
>TRBV2|.|TRBD2|TRBJ2-5
CASSRGGGYQETQYF
TGTGCCAGCAGCAGAGGCGGGGGGTACCAAGAGACCCAGTACTTC
>TRBV7-6|.|.|TRBJ1-2
CASSLVPRLNYGYTF
TGTGCCAGCAGCTTAGTTCCCCGCCTTAACTATGGCTACACCTTC
>TRBV9|.|.|TRBJ2-7
CASSVAPGSTYEQYF
TGTGCCAGCAGCGTAGCTCCGGGTTCGACCTACGAGCAGTACTTC
>TRBV2|medium-sized|TRBD1|TRBJ1-2
CASNRPGQEDGYTF
TGTGCCAGCAATCGTCCGGGACAGGAGGACGGCTACACCTTC
>TRBV11-1|.|.|TRBJ1-1
CASSLAQGGTEAFF
TGTGCCAGCAGCTTAGCGCAGGGCGGGACTGAAGCTTTCTTT
>TRBV9|.|.|TRBJ1-1
CASSVGAGLGETEAFF
TGTGCCAGCAGCGTAGGAGCAGGGCTGGGGGAGACTGAAGCTTTCTTT
>TRBV29-1|.|TRBD2|TRBJ2-1
CSVSSGGYNEQFF
TGCAGCGTTTCTAGCGGGGGCTACAATGAGCAGTTCTTC
>TRBV6-5|.|.|TRBJ1-3
CASGGFSGNTIYF
TGTGCCAGCGGTGGGTTCTCTGGAAACACCATATATTTT
>TRBV6-6|.|.|TRBJ2-3
CASTLNPSSMLDTQYF
TGTGCCAGCACCCTCAACCCTAGCTCTATGTTAGATACGCAGTATTTT
>TRBV11-2|.|.|TRBJ1-4
CASSLVKGGVQRNEKLFF
TGTGCCAGCAGCTTAGTTAAGGGCGGGGTCCAAAGGAATGAAAAACTGTTTTTT
>TRBV4-1|.|.|TRBJ1-1
CASSQVRGLEWNTEAFF
TGCGCCAGCAGCCAAGTTAGGGGTCTGGAGTGGAACACTGAAGCTTTCTTT
>TRBV12-2|.|.|TRBJ2-1
CASRLEWLAAYNEQFF
TGTGCAAGTCGCTTAGAATGGCTAGCGGCCTACAATGAGCAGTTCTTC
>TRBV28|.|.|TRBJ1-4
CASSLGGGEKLFF
TGTGCCAGCAGTTTAGGTGGGGGGGAAAAACTGTTTTTT
>TRBV7-6|.|.|TRBJ1-4
CASSQAGVFLKLFF
TGTGCCAGCAGTCAAGCAGGGGTCTTTTTAAAACTGTTTTTT
>TRBV27|.|.|TRBJ1-1
CASSPFLNTEAFF
TGTGCCAGCAGTCCTTTTTTGAACACTGAAGCTTTCTTT
>TRBV2|few|.|TRBJ1-1
CASGRSPNTEAFF
TGTGCCAGCGGCAGGAGCCCGAACACTGAAGCTTTCTTT
>TRBV6-1|.|.|TRBJ1-2
CASSEDPGNYGYTF
TGTGCCAGCAGTGAAGATCCCGGGAACTATGGCTACACCTTC
>TRBV19|.|.|TRBJ1-5
CASSVDRWNQPQHF
TGTGCCAGTAGTGTTGACAGATGGAATCAGCCCCAGCATTTT
>TRBV7-2|.|.|TRBJ2-3
CASTGISFTDTQYF
TGTGCCAGCACCGGGATTTCCTTCACAGATACGCAGTATTTT
>TRBV6-1|once|.|TRBJ1-5
CASSGDSNQPQHF
TGTGCCAGCAGTGGTGATAGCAATCAGCCCCAGCATTTT
>TRBV11-3|few|.|TRBJ2-1
CASSPGGSDRYNEQFF
TGTGCCAGCAGTCCAGGGGGGTCGGACAGATACAATGAGCAGTTCTTC
>TRBV5-4|.|.|TRBJ1-1
CASSSLWGAIRSSQSQAFF
TGTGCCAGCAGCTCCCTTTGGGGGGCGATTCGATCTTCTCAGTCCCAAGCTTTCTTT
>TRBV6-4|few|TRBD2|TRBJ2-1
CASSEGRGDYNEQFF
TGTGCCAGCAGTGAGGGGCGGGGGGACTACAATGAGCAGTTCTTC
>TRBV7-3|few|.|TRBJ1-1
CASSFNGGDTEAFF
TGTGCCAGCAGCTTCAACGGGGGGGACACTGAAGCTTTCTTT
>TRBV6-5|.|TRBD1|TRBJ1-6
CASRGQTNSPLHF
TGTGCCAGCAGGGGACAGACTAATTCACCCCTCCACTTT
>TRBV5-6|few|.|TRBJ1-6
CASSILEGGNSPLHF
TGTGCCAGCAGCATCCTGGAAGGCGGTAATTCACCCCTCCACTTT